This section outlines one TCR beta chain sequence together with its context. As yet, its antigen is unknown. The data are from a study of cytomegalovirus exposure and HLA in healthy donors. Study-wide points: Association of a missense DCLRE1C variant with TCR beta V- and J-gene trimming was reported in a later analysis. In a later analysis, productive TCRs from donors in an Asian-associated ancestry cluster reportedly carried fewer N-insertions than the cohort mean.

It was with 60 Vbeta and 13 Jbeta primers that the PCR ran. Assay used: immunoSEQ multiplex PCR; TCRdb lists only in-frame clones, some missing. Of 95,000 to 100,000 clones listed, about 80% are singletons. Source material: PBMCs. The receptor comes from a man in his forties or fifties in good health and CMV-seropositive.

CDR3 sequence reads: CASSLKGQGASYEQYF. CDR3 nucleotide sequence: TGTGCCAGCAGCCTTAAAGGACAGGGGGCCTCCTACGAGCAGTACTTC. The J gene is TRBJ2-7, the V gene TRBV7-4, with 11 bases aligning to TRBD1. Losses at the gene ends were 5 bases for V and 0 bases for J; bases not matched to a gene: 6. Germline CDR1 and CDR2: SGHVT and SQSDAQ. The CDR3 length is 16 residues.